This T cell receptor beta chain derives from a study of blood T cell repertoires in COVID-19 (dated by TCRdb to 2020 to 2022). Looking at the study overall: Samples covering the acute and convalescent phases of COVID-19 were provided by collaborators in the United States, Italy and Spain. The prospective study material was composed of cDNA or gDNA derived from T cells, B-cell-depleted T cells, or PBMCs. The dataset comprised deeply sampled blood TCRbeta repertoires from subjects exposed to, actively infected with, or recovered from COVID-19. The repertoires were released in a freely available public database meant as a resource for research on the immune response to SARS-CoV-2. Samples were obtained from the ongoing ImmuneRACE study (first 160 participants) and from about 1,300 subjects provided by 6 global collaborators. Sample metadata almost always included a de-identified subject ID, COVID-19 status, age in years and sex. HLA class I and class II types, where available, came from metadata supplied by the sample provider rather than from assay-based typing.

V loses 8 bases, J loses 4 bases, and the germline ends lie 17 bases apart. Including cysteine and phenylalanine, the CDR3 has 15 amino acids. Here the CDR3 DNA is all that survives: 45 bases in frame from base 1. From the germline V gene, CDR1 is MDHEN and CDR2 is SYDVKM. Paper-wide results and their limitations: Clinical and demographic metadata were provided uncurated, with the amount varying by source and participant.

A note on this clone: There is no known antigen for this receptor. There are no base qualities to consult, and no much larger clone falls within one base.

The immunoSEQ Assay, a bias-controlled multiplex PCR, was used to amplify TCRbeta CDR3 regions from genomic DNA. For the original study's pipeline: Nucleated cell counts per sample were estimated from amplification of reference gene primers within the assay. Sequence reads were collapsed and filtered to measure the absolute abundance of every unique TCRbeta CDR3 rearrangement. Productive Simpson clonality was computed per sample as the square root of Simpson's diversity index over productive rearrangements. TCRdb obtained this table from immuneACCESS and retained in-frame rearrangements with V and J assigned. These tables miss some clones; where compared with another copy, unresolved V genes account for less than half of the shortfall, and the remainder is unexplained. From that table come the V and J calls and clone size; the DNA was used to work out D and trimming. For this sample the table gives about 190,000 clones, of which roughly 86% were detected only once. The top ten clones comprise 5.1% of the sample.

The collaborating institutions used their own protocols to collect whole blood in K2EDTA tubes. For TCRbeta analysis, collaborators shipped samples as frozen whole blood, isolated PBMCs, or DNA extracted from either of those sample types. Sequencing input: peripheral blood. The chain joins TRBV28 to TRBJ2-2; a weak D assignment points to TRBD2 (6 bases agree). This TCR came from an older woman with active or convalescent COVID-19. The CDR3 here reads CASLEGGRVTGELFF. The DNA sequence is TGTGCCAGCTTGGAGGGAGGTCGGGTCACCGGGGAGCTGTTTTTT.